The 4 T cell receptor beta chains presented below share a single source sample, sequenced in a study of T cell repertoires in cytomegalovirus infection. From the reads, TCRdb called clonotypes with MiXCR, one entry per CDR3 protein. This sample has approximately 500,000 distinct CDR3 sequences, with 16% found just once. The sample taken for sequencing was CD8+ T cells from PBMCs. The source is a human donor in good health (CMV status not recorded). Some clones in this sample may be carry-over from other donors' samples.

This clonotype occurred many times. The chain joins TRBV7-9 to TRBJ2-7, with 7 bases identical to TRBD1. Germline CDR1 reads SEHNR; CDR2 reads FQNEAQ (reference sequence). The CDR3 is made up of 16 amino acids. Germline trimming cut 5 bases from V and 4 bases from J; bases unmatched to any gene: 14. CDR3 in amino acids: CASSTLTGVSWYEQYF. Here the CDR3 DNA reads TGTGCCAGCAGCACCCTAACAGGGGTATCTTGGTACGAGCAGTACTTC.

Only one count was recorded for this clonotype. Its ends do not fully match the called genes, so a read error is possible. The chain joins TRBV7-2 to TRBJ2-1; D is perhaps TRBD2 (6 bases). The CDR3 is made up of 16 amino acids. CDR1 is SGHTA, CDR2 FQGNSA, per germline. CDR3: CASSLVRGGIHKEQFF. In DNA form, the CDR3 reads TGTGCCAGCAGTTTAGTGAGGGGAGGAATCCACAAGGAGCAGTTCTTC.

The J gene is TRBJ2-6, the V gene TRBV19; no firm D call. This CDR3 is 13 amino acids long. Germline V gene lookup returns CDR1 LNHDA and CDR2 SQIVND (reference sequence). V lost 10 bases, J lost 0 bases, and 7 bases lay in between. This chain's CDR3 is CATESSGANVLTF. The CDR3 DNA reads TGTGCCACCGAGAGCTCTGGGGCCAACGTCCTGACTTTC.

This sequence joins TRBV12-5 and TRBJ2-2, with 9 bases fitting TRBD1. This CDR3 spans 13 amino acids. J gave up 9 bases and V 3 bases, and 2 bases lay outside the gene matches. From germline, CDR1 is LGHNT and CDR2 FRNRAP. The DNA for the CDR3 is TGTGCTAGTGGTTTTACAGGGGGCCGGGAGCTGTTTTTT. Translating gives CASGFTGGRELFF.